This passage covers 14 T cell receptor beta chains from one sample sequenced in a study of T cells in Graves' hyperthyroidism and ophthalmopathy. The investigators amplified TCR beta CDR3 regions from RNA transcripts. A first-round RT-PCR of the TCR CDR3 used the HTBI primer set. TCRdb reprocessed the multiplex PCR reads via MiXCR and lists one record per CDR3 protein. The sample records 300,000 or so distinct CDR3 sequences, 15% to 20% being singletons. Input material: blood. These receptors originate from a woman aged 55-70 years with Graves' ophthalmopathy.

This clonotype was observed a handful of times. The chain is built from TRBV11-1 and TRBJ2-1; D not certain. CDR1 SGHAT and CDR2 FQDESV come from the germline V gene (reference sequence). The V and J ends lost 7 bases and 10 bases respectively, with 26 bases between them. The CDR3 runs 16 residues. CDR3 residues: CASMPFETAPLWEQFF. For the CDR3, the DNA is TGTGCCAGCATGCCCTTCGAAACAGCCCCCCTATGGGAGCAGTTCTTC.

The chain carries TRBV20-1 and TRBJ2-1, with a tentative D call TRBD2 (6 bases). The CDR3 sequence is 14 residues long. V lost 1 base and J 7 bases, leaving 14 bases between the germline ends. Germline CDR1 reads DFQATT; CDR2 reads SNEGSKA (reference sequence). In nucleotides, the CDR3 is TGCAGTGCTAGAGGACTAGGGATAAATAATGAGCAGTTCTTC. This gives the protein CSARGLGINNEQFF.

This clonotype has a handful of counts. V usage is TRBV7-9 and J usage is TRBJ1-4; 7 bases align to TRBD1. The CDR3 consists of 14 residues. Germline V lookup: CDR1 SEHNR, CDR2 FQNEAQ (reference sequence). V shed 5 bases and J 7 bases; nucleotides not matched to a gene: 7. The CDR3: CASSRDSKLEKLFF. The CDR3 DNA reads TGTGCCAGCAGCCGGGACAGTAAGCTTGAAAAACTGTTTTTT.

At least ten counts were recorded for this clonotype. V is TRBV4-2 and J is TRBJ2-1; D perhaps matches TRBD1 (5 bases). Trimming removed 0 bases at V and 8 bases at J, with 17 bases between. Germline V CDR1 and CDR2: LGHNA, YNFKEQ. The CDR3 is 16 residues long. CDR3 bases: TGTGCCAGCAGCCAAGATGGTACAGGTACCGGCGATGAGCAGTTCTTC. Translating it yields CASSQDGTGTGDEQFF.

This clonotype was recorded at least ten times. The chain couples TRBV18 to TRBJ2-3; unclear D gene. The length of the CDR3 is 13 residues. From germline, CDR1 is KGHSH and CDR2 LQKENI. Between the trimmed V and J ends, which lost 10 bases and 4 bases, there was a span of 15 bases. This chain's CDR3 is CATTTSGADTQYF. CDR3 coding DNA: TGTGCCACCACCACCTCGGGTGCAGATACGCAGTATTTT.

This rearrangement joins TRBV28 to TRBJ2-7; 12 bases align to TRBD1. CDR1 and CDR2 from the germline V gene are MDHEN and SYDVKM. Unmatched junction bases numbered 11, after V lost 7 bases and J lost 4 bases. The CDR3 extends over 16 amino acids. DNA for the CDR3: TGTGCCAGCAATCCTGCCGGGACAGGGGGCAGGTACGAGCAGTACTTC. Translated, it gives CASNPAGTGGRYEQYF. The complete variable domain, with remaining parts taken from reference TRBV28 and TRBJ2-7, reads DVKVTQSSRYLVKRTGEKVFLECVQDMDHENMFWYRQDPGLGLRLIYFSYDVKMKEKGDIPEGYSVSREKKERFSLILESASTNQTSMYLCASNPAGTGGRYEQYFGPGTRLTVT.

This clonotype was recorded at least ten times. This chain uses TRBV7-2 with TRBJ2-5; D is unresolved. V lost 1 base and J lost 6, with 6 bases in between. Looked up from germline, CDR1 is SGHTA and CDR2 is FQGNSA. The CDR3 loop spans 12 amino acids. For the CDR3, the DNA is TGTGCCAGCAGCTTAGTCGGGCAGACCCAGTACTTC. Its protein is CASSLVGQTQYF.

This clonotype showed up just a few times. The chain uses TRBV19 and TRBJ1-4, with 9 bases aligning to TRBD1. This CDR3 region has 15 residues. V shed 6 bases, J shed 6 bases, and the junction held 8 bases outside the gene matches. CDR1 and CDR2 from the germline V gene are LNHDA and SQIVND (reference sequence). This chain's CDR3 is CASSPRQGGYEKLFF. CDR3 bases: TGTGCCAGTAGCCCCCGACAGGGGGGTTATGAAAAACTGTTTTTT.

The V gene is TRBV4-1, the J gene TRBJ1-1; D may be TRBD1 (5 bases). The CDR3 totals 19 residues. Trimming removed 0 bases at V and 0 bases at J, with 20 bases between. Germline V gives CDR1 MGHRA, CDR2 YSYEKL. CDR3 DNA sequence: TGCGCCAGCAGCCAAGATCTGTTCCATTGGGGCTTGTTGAACACTGAAGCTTTCTTT. It specifies CASSQDLFHWGLLNTEAFF.

The V call is TRBV7-3, the J call TRBJ2-1, with D maybe TRBD1 (5 bases). Germline assignment: CDR1 SGHTA and CDR2 FQGTGA. CDR3 length: 12 residues. V was trimmed by 2 bases and J by 14 bases, leaving 13 bases between them. The DNA of the CDR3 is TGTGCCAGCAGCTTACAGGGTCTTGAAAAGTTCTTC. Its protein is CASSLQGLEKFF.

This clonotype was observed many times. This chain connects TRBV12-3 or TRBV12-4 to TRBJ1-1; no reliable D call. This CDR3 comprises 12 residues. V was clipped by 6 bases and J by 2 bases, with 7 bases between them. The CDR3 sequence: CASRGINTEAFF. For the CDR3, the DNA is TGTGCCAGCAGGGGAATTAACACTGAAGCTTTCTTT.

This clonotype has a count of ten or more. V gene TRBV11-2 combines with J gene TRBJ1-3; D gene unclear. V was trimmed by 5 bases and J by 0 bases, leaving 11 bases between them. In germline, CDR1 is SGHAT, CDR2 FQNNGV. The CDR3 is 15 residues long. CDR3 nucleotide sequence: TGTGCCAGCAGCGCCGCCTTGAGCTCTGGAAACACCATATATTTT. Amino acids: CASSAALSSGNTIYF.

This clonotype was recorded many times. V gene TRBV20-1 combines with J gene TRBJ2-1; 11 bases map to TRBD2. Trimming took 5 bases from V and 7 from J; bases not matched to a gene: 4. This CDR3 is 13 amino acids long. Germline-derived CDR1 and CDR2 are DFQATT and SNEGSKA (reference sequence). CDR3 amino acids: CSALGLAENEQFF. The CDR3 DNA reads as TGCAGTGCTTTGGGACTAGCGGAGAATGAGCAGTTCTTC.

Concerning this clonotype: A read error may be the cause here, since a much bigger clone is one base away. The chain is built from TRBV29-1 and TRBJ1-1; a weak D match, TRBD1 (5 bases). Germline-derived CDR1 and CDR2 are SQVTM and ANQGSEA. V was trimmed by 3 bases and J by 3 bases, leaving 17 bases between them. The CDR3 length is 15 residues. CDR3 coding DNA: TGCAGCGTTGATGGGGGATACCATGTGGACACTGAAGCTTTCTTT. Its translation: CSVDGGYHVDTEAFF.